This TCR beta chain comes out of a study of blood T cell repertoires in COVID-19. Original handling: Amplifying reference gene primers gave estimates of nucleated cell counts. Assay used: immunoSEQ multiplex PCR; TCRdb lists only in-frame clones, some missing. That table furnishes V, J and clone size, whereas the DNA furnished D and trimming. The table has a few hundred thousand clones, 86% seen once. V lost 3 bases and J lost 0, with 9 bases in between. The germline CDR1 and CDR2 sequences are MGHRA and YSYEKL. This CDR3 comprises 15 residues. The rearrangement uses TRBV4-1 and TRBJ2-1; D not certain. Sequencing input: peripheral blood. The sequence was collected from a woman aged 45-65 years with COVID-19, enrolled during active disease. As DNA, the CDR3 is TGCGCCAGCAGCCAGGTCTCGAGCTCCTACAATGAGCAGTTCTTC. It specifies CASSQVSSSYNEQFF.